This passage covers 16 T cell receptor beta chains from one sample sequenced in a study of CD8+ T cells in alopecia areata. CD4, CD8alpha, NKG2D, NKG2ACE and other markers were used to sort pooled cutaneous lymph node cells. Extraction and reverse transcription of RNA yielded cDNA as the sequencing template. The protocol was immunoSEQ multiplex PCR, while the TCRdb copy is restricted to in-frame clones and leaves out a portion. The table lists 270,000 or so clones, with no singletons. Source material: CD4+ T cells sorted from a lymph node. These receptors all stem from a C3H/HeJ mouse with alopecia areata. Strain MHC haplotype: H2-k.

A remark on this clone: Gene and germline names: mouse. The read ends 4 residues before the CDR3 terminus; that terminus is restored from the germline J gene. V and J are TRBV19 and TRBJ1-1, with TRBD1 identical over 11 bases. The CDR3 is 16 amino acids. The germline V gene encodes CDR1 FNHDT and CDR2 SITEND (reference sequence). V shed 3 bases, J shed 0 bases, and the junction held 4 bases outside the gene matches. The chain's CDR3 is CASSTPGQGANTEVFF. CDR3 DNA, as far as it was read: TGTGCCAGCAGTACCCCGGGACAGGGGGCAAACACA.

Points on this clone: Gene names are mouse gene names. The read finishes 4 residues shy of the CDR3 end, and the germline J gene is used to complete it. Other DNA sequences of this sample code for an identical CDR3. V usage is TRBV1 and J usage is TRBJ1-1; 7 bases align to TRBD1. The germline V gene has CDR1 NSQYPW and CDR2 LRSPGD (reference sequence). V gave up 2 bases and J gave up 0 bases; unmatched junction bases: 3. CDR3 length: 15 amino acids. The CDR3 is CTCSARDRANTEVFF. The sequenced CDR3 bases are TGCACCTGCAGTGCAAGGGACAGAGCAAACACA.

Comments on this clone: Gene names are the mouse ones. The read ends 4 residues shy of where the CDR3 ends; the end is completed using the germline J gene. This rearrangement joins TRBV13-2 to TRBJ2-7, with 10 positions matching TRBD2. CDR3 length: 14 amino acids. CDR1 is NNHNN and CDR2 is SYGAGS in the germline V gene (reference sequence). The CDR3 loop is CASGDAGGAHEQYF. The sequenced CDR3 bases are TGTGCCAGCGGTGATGCTGGGGGGGCGCAT.

In the case of this clone: The gene names given are mouse names. The observed sequence ends 4 residues before the CDR3 terminus, with the missing tail filled in from the germline J gene. The chain uses TRBV13-3 and TRBJ2-2; unclear D gene. This CDR3 is 14 amino acids long. Deletions cut 0 bases from V and 1 base from J, with 4 bases between. Germline V CDR1 and CDR2: NNHDY, SYVADS. The DNA read from the CDR3 is TGTGCCAGCAGTGATGCCTTAAACACCGGG. Protein product: CASSDALNTG. The full CDR3 protein is CASSDALNTGQLYF.

As for this clone: These gene names are mouse names. The CDR3 is cut off 4 residues early in the read; its end comes from the germline J gene. The chain recombines TRBV13-3 with TRBJ2-3; the D gene is possibly TRBD1 (6 bases). CDR3 size: 14 residues. The V end lost 3 bases, the J end lost 1 base, and 9 bases lay between the germline ends. In germline, CDR1 is NNHDY, CDR2 SYVADS. CDR3 in amino acids: CASSARGGAETLYF. CDR3 bases read: TGTGCCAGCAGTGCCAGGGGCGGTGCAGAA.

A remark on this clone: The germline and genes are mouse ones. The read terminates 4 residues ahead of where the CDR3 ends, so the germline J gene completes it. The genes are TRBV13-3 and TRBJ2-7; D possibly corresponds to TRBD1 (5 bases). Germline-derived CDR1 and CDR2 are NNHDY and SYVADS. This CDR3 contains 13 residues. With 3 bases removed from V and 3 bases from J, the gap between germline ends came to 10 bases. The CDR3 region is CASSGQRGYEQYF. CDR3 bases read: TGTGCCAGCAGTGGACAGAGGGGCTAT.

Comments on this clone: The genes are named according to mouse. The sequenced CDR3 bases are TGTGCCAGCAGTGGGGACAGGGCGGACACA. The encoded protein is CASSGDRADT. Given in full, the CDR3 is CASSGDRADTEVFF. The chain links TRBV13-3 to TRBJ1-1, with 9 bases identical to TRBD1. The missing CDR3 end, 4 residues past where the read stops, is filled in from the germline J gene. The CDR3 extends over 14 amino acids. Germline V CDR1 and CDR2: NNHDY, SYVADS. The junction had 3 bases not matched to a gene; V was cut back by 3 bases and J by 3 bases.

A word on this clone: Germline and genes: mouse. The CDR3 extends 4 residues past the end of the read, so its final part is completed from the germline J gene. This rearrangement joins TRBV1 to TRBJ2-3, with a possible D match to TRBD1 (6 bases). Trimming took off 1 base at V and 1 base at J, with 9 bases between the two ends. CDR1 and CDR2 from the germline V gene are NSQYPW and LRSPGD (reference sequence). The length of the CDR3 is 15 residues. CDR3 protein: CTCSAGTVGAETLYF. CDR3 DNA, as far as it was read: TGCACCTGCAGTGCAGGGACAGTGGGTGCAGAA.

This clone was observed a handful of times. Each gene name is a mouse one. The CDR3 end falls 4 residues outside the read, so it is completed with the germline J gene. This same CDR3 is encoded by further DNA sequences in the sample. The rearrangement joins TRBV5 to TRBJ2-7; 7 nucleotides line up with TRBD2. The CDR3 spans 14 residues. Germline V gene lookup returns CDR1 LGHNA and CDR2 YNLKQL (reference sequence). The V gene end was trimmed by 0 bases and the J gene end by 3 bases; junction bases not matched to a gene: 2. Here the CDR3 reads CASSQEPGGYEQYF. The sequenced CDR3 bases are TGTGCCAGCAGCCAAGAACCTGGGGGCTAT.

Turning to this clone: The gene names given are mouse names. The CDR3 is cut off 4 residues early in the read; its end comes from the germline J gene. The chain links TRBV13-1 to TRBJ2-1, with 11 bases matching TRBD2. V lost 5 bases to trimming and J lost 2 bases; unmatched junction nucleotides: 3. This CDR3 spans 15 amino acids. The V gene's germline CDR1 is NSHNY and CDR2 SYGAGN. The CDR3 DNA, read in part, is TGTGCCAGCAGGGTGGGACTGGGGGACTATGCT. This sequence encodes CASRVGLGDYA. The whole CDR3 region reads CASRVGLGDYAEQFF.

As for this clone: Genes and germline are mouse. The read is 4 residues too short to cover the CDR3 end, so that end is filled in from the germline J gene. The chain carries TRBV31 and TRBJ1-1; 8 nucleotides match TRBD1. Germline V gives CDR1 GKSSPN, CDR2 SITVG. This CDR3 contains 12 residues. The sequenced CDR3 bases are TGTGCCTGGAGCCAGGGGGCGGGA. Translating it yields CAWSQGAG. The whole CDR3 protein reads CAWSQGAGEVFF.

There are many counts of this clone. Each gene name is a mouse one. The read comes to an end 4 residues before the CDR3 does, leaving the germline J gene to fill in the end. The rearrangement uses TRBV1 and TRBJ2-3; the D is unclear. Germline values: CDR1 NSQYPW, CDR2 LRSPGD (reference sequence). V lost 1 base and J lost 2, with 4 bases in between. The CDR3 spans 13 residues. This chain's CDR3 is CTCSAADAETLYF. The covered CDR3 bases are TGCACCTGCAGTGCAGCAGATGCAGAA.

This clone turned up a few times. Gene names are the mouse ones. The observed sequence ends 4 residues before the CDR3 terminus, with the missing tail filled in from the germline J gene. This sample also contains other DNA sequences that code for the same CDR3. The chain carries TRBV5 and TRBJ1-1; 10 bases are a match to TRBD1. The CDR3 has 14 amino acids. Looked up from germline, CDR1 is LGHNA and CDR2 is YNLKQL (reference sequence). V lost 4 bases to trimming and J lost 3 bases; unmatched junction nucleotides: 2. CDR3 sequence: CASSPGTGDTEVFF. The CDR3 bases that were read are TGTGCCAGCAGCCCTGGGACAGGGGACACA.

This clone has a handful of counts. Gene names are mouse gene names. The read ends 4 residues early relative to the CDR3; the germline J gene fills the gap. This specimen includes other DNA sequences encoding the same CDR3. The chain carries TRBV13-2 and TRBJ2-3; tentatively, D is TRBD1 (5 bases). V was pared by 5 bases and J by 1 base, with 5 bases between. The CDR3 covers 12 residues. Looked up from germline, CDR1 is NNHNN and CDR2 is SYGAGS (reference sequence). The CDR3 reads CASGTGAETLYF. The part of the CDR3 DNA that was read is TGTGCCAGCGGGACAGGTGCAGAA.

Regarding this clone: Genes and germline are mouse. Read coverage stops 4 residues before the CDR3 terminus; the germline J gene supplies the remainder. The J gene is TRBJ1-2, the V gene TRBV21; D ambiguous. TRBV21 falls under the ORF class, with uncertain function. Trimming shortened V by 0 bases and J by 1 base, and 6 bases separated the two germline ends. The CDR3 totals 14 residues. CDR3 in amino acids: CASSQSYKNSDYTF. The part of the CDR3 DNA that was read is TGTGCTAGCAGTCAATCGTACAAAAACTCC.

This clone was detected a few times. Here the gene names and germline are mouse. The read comes to an end 4 residues before the CDR3 does, leaving the germline J gene to fill in the end. The chain joins TRBV13-2 to TRBJ1-1; 8 nucleotides align to TRBD1. Germline V gives CDR1 NNHNN, CDR2 SYGAGS (reference sequence). This CDR3 has 14 residues. The part of the CDR3 DNA that was read is TGTGCCAGCGGTGATGCAGGCAGGGGGCGA. The encoded protein is CASGDAGRGR. In full, the CDR3 is CASGDAGRGREVFF.